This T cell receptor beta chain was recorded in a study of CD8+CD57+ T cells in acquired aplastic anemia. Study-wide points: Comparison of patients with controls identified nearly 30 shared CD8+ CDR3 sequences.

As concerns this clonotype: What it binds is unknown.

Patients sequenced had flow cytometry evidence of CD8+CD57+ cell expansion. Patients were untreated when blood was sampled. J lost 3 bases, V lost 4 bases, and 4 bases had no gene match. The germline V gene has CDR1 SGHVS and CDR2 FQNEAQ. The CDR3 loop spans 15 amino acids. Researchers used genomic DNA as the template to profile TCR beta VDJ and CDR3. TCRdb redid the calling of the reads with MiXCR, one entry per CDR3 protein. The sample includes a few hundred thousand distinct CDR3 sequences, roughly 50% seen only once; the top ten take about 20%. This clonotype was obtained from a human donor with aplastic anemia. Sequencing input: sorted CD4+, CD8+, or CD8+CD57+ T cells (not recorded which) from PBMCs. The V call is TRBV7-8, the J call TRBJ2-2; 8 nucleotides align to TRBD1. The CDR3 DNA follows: TGTGCCAGCAGCTCCCCGGGACAGGACACCGGGGAGCTGTTTTTT. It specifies CASSSPGQDTGELFF.